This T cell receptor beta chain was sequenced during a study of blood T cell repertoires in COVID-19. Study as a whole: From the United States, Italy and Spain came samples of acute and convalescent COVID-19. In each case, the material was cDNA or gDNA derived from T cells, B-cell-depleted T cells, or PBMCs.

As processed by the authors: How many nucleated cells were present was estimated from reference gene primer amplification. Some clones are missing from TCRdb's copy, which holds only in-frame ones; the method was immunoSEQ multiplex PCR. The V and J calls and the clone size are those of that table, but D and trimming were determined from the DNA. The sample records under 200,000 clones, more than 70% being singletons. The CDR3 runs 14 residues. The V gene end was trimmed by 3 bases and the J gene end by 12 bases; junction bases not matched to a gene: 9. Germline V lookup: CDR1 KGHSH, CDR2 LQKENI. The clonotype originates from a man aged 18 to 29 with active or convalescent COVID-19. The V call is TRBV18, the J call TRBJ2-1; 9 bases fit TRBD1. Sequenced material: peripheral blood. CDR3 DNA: TGTGCCAGCTCACCCCAAAACAGGGGGCTAGGGCAGTTCTTC. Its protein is CASSPQNRGLGQFF.